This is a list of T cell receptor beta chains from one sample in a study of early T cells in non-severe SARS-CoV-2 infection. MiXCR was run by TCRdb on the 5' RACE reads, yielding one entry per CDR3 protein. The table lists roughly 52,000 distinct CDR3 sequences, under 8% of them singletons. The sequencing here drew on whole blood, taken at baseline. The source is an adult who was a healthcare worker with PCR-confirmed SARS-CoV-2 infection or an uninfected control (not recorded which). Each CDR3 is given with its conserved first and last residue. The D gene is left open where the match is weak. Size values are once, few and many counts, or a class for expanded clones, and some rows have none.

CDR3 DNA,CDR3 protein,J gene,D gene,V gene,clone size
TGTGCCAGCAGCCCACAGGGTACCGGGGAGCTGTTTTTT,CASSPQGTGELFF,TRBJ2-2,-,TRBV7-6,-
TGTGCCAGCAGTGACAGTCGAGGGTCACCCCTCCACTTT,CASSDSRGSPLHF,TRBJ1-6,-,TRBV28,many
TGTGCCAGCAGCTCCGGAAGCCAGGGAGATAATTCACCCCTCCACTTT,CASSSGSQGDNSPLHF,TRBJ1-6,-,TRBV11-3,few
TGCAGTACTAGAGTTAGCGGGGGTGCCTCCACAGATACGCAGTATTTT,CSTRVSGGASTDTQYF,TRBJ2-3,TRBD2,TRBV20-1,-
TGTGCCAGCAGCTTCGAGGGACAGCCCGATCAGCCCCAGCATTTT,CASSFEGQPDQPQHF,TRBJ1-5,TRBD1,TRBV7-9,-
TGTGCCAGCAGCCGTAGACAGGATCGGGTCTATGGCTACACCTTC,CASSRRQDRVYGYTF,TRBJ1-2,-,TRBV6-5,-
TGTGCCAGCAGTACGCGGGGGGGCCGAGGCACAGATACGCAGTATTTT,CASSTRGGRGTDTQYF,TRBJ2-3,TRBD2,TRBV27,-
TGTGCCAGCAGTTCCGGGACAGCAATATATAGCAATCAGCCCCAGCATTTT,CASSSGTAIYSNQPQHF,TRBJ1-5,TRBD1,TRBV7-6,many
TGTGCCAGCAGCTTAACCCTGGGGCCGGTGACCGGGGAGCTGTTTTTT,CASSLTLGPVTGELFF,TRBJ2-2,-,TRBV7-3,many
TGTGCCAGTAGTATAGATCGGGGCGGGGGCCCCTACAATGAGCAGTTCTTC,CASSIDRGGGPYNEQFF,TRBJ2-1,-,TRBV19,few
TGTGCCAGCAGTTACAAGGGTTACAATGAGCAGTTCTTC,CASSYKGYNEQFF,TRBJ2-1,-,TRBV6-2/TRBV6-3,-
TGTGCCAGCAGCCTGGGGAGAGGGGCACAAGAGACCCAGTACTTC,CASSLGRGAQETQYF,TRBJ2-5,-,TRBV13,many
TGTGCCAGCAGCCAACAGGACAGAGCAGCTAACTATGGCTACACCTTC,CASSQQDRAANYGYTF,TRBJ1-2,-,TRBV3-1,-
TGTGCCAGCAGCTTAGCGTGGCGCTCCTACGAGCAGTACTTC,CASSLAWRSYEQYF,TRBJ2-7,-,TRBV7-2,few
TGTGCCAGCAGCAAGACGTCCTATAATTCACCCCTCCACTTT,CASSKTSYNSPLHF,TRBJ1-6,-,TRBV7-2,few
TGTGCCAGCTCACCACCGAGCAGGGTACGTTACGAGCAGTACTTC,CASSPPSRVRYEQYF,TRBJ2-7,-,TRBV18,-
TGTGCCAGCAGCCGTATTACACGGTCTGAAGCTTTCTTT,CASSRITRSEAFF,TRBJ1-1,-,TRBV6-5,few
TGTGCCAGCAGTATGACAAACCAGGGAGATACGCAGTATTTT,CASSMTNQGDTQYF,TRBJ2-3,-,TRBV28,many
TGCGCCAGCAGCCTGAGACAGATGTCAGATACGCAGTATTTT,CASSLRQMSDTQYF,TRBJ2-3,-,TRBV5-1,-
TGTGCCAGCAGCCAGGACGGACAGAACACTGAAGCTTTCTTT,CASSQDGQNTEAFF,TRBJ1-1,-,TRBV7-9,few
TGTGCCAGAGGGACAGCCTACGAGCAGTACTTC,CARGTAYEQYF,TRBJ2-7,-,TRBV21-1,-
TGCGCCAGCAGCTTGTTCTTGAGCGGGGGGGAAGATACGCAGTATTTT,CASSLFLSGGEDTQYF,TRBJ2-3,TRBD2,TRBV5-1,many
TGTGCCAGCGGACTAGTCGTGGGGTATGGCTACACCTTC,CASGLVVGYGYTF,TRBJ1-2,-,TRBV12-3/TRBV12-4,-
TGCAGTGCCCTCATCGGGGGCCGATCCTACAATGAGCAGTTCTTC,CSALIGGRSYNEQFF,TRBJ2-1,-,TRBV20-1,few
TGTGCCAGCAGTAACAGGTTGCCGGGGGAGACCCAGTACTTC,CASSNRLPGETQYF,TRBJ2-5,-,TRBV12-3/TRBV12-4,many
TGCGCCAGCAGCTTGGCAGGGACAACCACTGGGGCCAACGTCCTGACTTTC,CASSLAGTTTGANVLTF,TRBJ2-6,-,TRBV5-1,few
TGTGCCAGCGGGCAGACTATCCGAAACACCATATATTTT,CASGQTIRNTIYF,TRBJ1-3,-,TRBV3-1,-
TGCGCCAGCAGCTTGGCCGCGACTAGCGCGACAGAGACCCAGTACTTC,CASSLAATSATETQYF,TRBJ2-5,TRBD2,TRBV5-1,few